This record covers a single TCR beta chain. Clones were read by immunoSEQ multiplex PCR, and TCRdb kept only the in-frame ones, dropping some. The data hold about 78,000 clones, with roughly 82% observed a single time. This sample was included in a study of T cell responses to AZD1222 COVID-19 vaccine. V was pared by 0 bases and J by 5 bases, with 1 base between. Germline CDR1 is MDHEN and CDR2 is SYDVKM. CDR3 length equals 11 residues. The rearrangement links TRBV28 to TRBJ1-1, with unresolved D. This TCR was recovered from an adult in good health. The sample was peripheral blood, taken on day 0 of AZD1222 vaccination. Here the CDR3 reads CASSLWTEAFF. In DNA form, the CDR3 reads TGTGCCAGCAGTTTATGGACTGAAGCTTTCTTT.